The 9 T cell receptor beta chains in this list originate from one sample, sequenced in a study of shared clonotypes between healthy human individuals. TCRdb's copy holds only in-frame clones and misses some; the assay was immunoSEQ multiplex PCR. The table shows about 2 million clones, with 95% occurring only once. Sequenced: naive CD4+ T cells sorted from blood. Documented subset: CD45RA+ positively selected. The receptor set was obtained from a man aged 18 to 29 in good health.

The chain couples TRBV6-6 to TRBJ2-5, with D possibly matching TRBD2 (6 bases). The germline V gene has CDR1 MNHNY and CDR2 SVGAGI (reference sequence). Trimming cost V 5 bases and J 0 bases, with 13 bases left between them. This CDR3 contains 15 residues. The CDR3 loop reads CASSAGDSYQETQYF. Here the CDR3 DNA reads TGTGCCAGCAGTGCCGGGGACTCCTACCAAGAGACCCAGTACTTC.

The chain uses TRBV7-3 and TRBJ2-2; D is ambiguous. The CDR3 extends over 12 amino acids. V shed 4 bases and J shed 8 bases, with 8 bases lying between them. CDR1 SGHTA and CDR2 FQGTGA come from the germline V gene. This CDR3 is CASSSSGGELFF. DNA of the CDR3: TGTGCCAGCAGCTCCAGTGGAGGGGAGCTGTTTTTT. The complete variable domain, with remaining parts taken from reference TRBV7-3 and TRBJ2-2, reads GAGVSQTPSNKVTEKGKYVELRCDPISGHTALYWYRQSLGQGPEFLIYFQGTGAADDSGLPNDRFFAVRPEGSVSTLKIQRTERGDSAVYLCASSSSGGELFFGEGSRLTVL.

This rearrangement joins TRBV29-1 to TRBJ1-3; 8 bases match TRBD1. The CDR3 sequence is 15 residues long. J gave up 2 bases and V 5 bases, and 8 bases lay outside the gene matches. Germline CDR1 and CDR2: SQVTM and ANQGSEA. CDR3 in amino acids: CSVTGGSWAGNTIYF. Written as DNA, the CDR3 is TGCAGCGTTACAGGGGGAAGTTGGGCTGGAAACACCATATATTTT.

In this sample, this clone turned up many times. V is TRBV2 and J is TRBJ2-2; the D gene could be TRBD1 or TRBD2 (6 bases each). CDR3 length: 14 amino acids. Germline CDR1 SNHLY, CDR2 FYNNEI. V lost 7 bases and J 6 bases, leaving 15 bases between the germline ends. In nucleotides, the CDR3 is TGTGCCAGCACCCAGGGGACTCCCGCCGGGGAGCTGTTTTTT. It is translated as CASTQGTPAGELFF.

The chain links TRBV18 to TRBJ2-7; 9 bases fit TRBD1. This CDR3 is built from 15 residues. J was trimmed by 4 bases and V by 3 bases; bases with no gene match: 7. Germline CDR1 KGHSH, CDR2 LQKENI. CDR3 in DNA: TGTGCCAGCTCACCGGGGACAGGGCGGTCTTACGAGCAGTACTTC. Protein sequence: CASSPGTGRSYEQYF.

The chain couples TRBV18 to TRBJ2-7; 14 bases map to TRBD2. This CDR3 spans 18 amino acids. Losses at the gene ends were 4 bases for V and 2 bases for J; bases not matched to a gene: 10. The germline V gene has CDR1 KGHSH and CDR2 LQKENI. CDR3 in amino acids: CASSLTGTSGGSTYEQYF. As DNA, the CDR3 is TGTGCCAGCTCACTAACCGGGACTAGCGGGGGCAGTACCTACGAGCAGTACTTC. Full variable domain (missing parts from reference TRBV18 and TRBJ2-7): NAGVMQNPRHLVRRRGQEARLRCSPMKGHSHVYWYRQLPEEGLKFMVYLQKENIIDESGMPKERFSAEFPKEGPSILRIQQVVRGDSAAYFCASSLTGTSGGSTYEQYFGPGTRLTVT.

The CDR3 DNA is TGTGCCAGCAGCCCTAGCACTAACTATGGCTACACCTTC. Translating gives CASSPSTNYGYTF. This sequence joins TRBV5-4 and TRBJ1-2; no reliable D call. Germline V gene data show CDR1 as SGHNT and CDR2 as YYREEE (reference sequence). CDR3 length: 13 residues. V lost 4 bases to trimming and J lost 0 bases, with 7 bases between them.

The genes are TRBV29-1 and TRBJ2-1, with D unresolved. With 3 bases removed from V and 7 bases from J, the gap between germline ends came to 7 bases. Germline V CDR1 and CDR2: SQVTM, ANQGSEA. This CDR3 is built from 11 residues. The CDR3 protein is CSVDNQNEQFF. The CDR3 DNA reads TGCAGCGTTGATAACCAAAATGAGCAGTTCTTC.

The chain is built from TRBV6-6 and TRBJ2-6, with 9 positions matching TRBD1. CDR1 is MNHNY and CDR2 is SVGAGI in the germline V gene (reference sequence). V trimming: 4 bases; J trimming: 4 bases; junction bases outside the gene matches: 5. This CDR3 has 16 residues. CDR3 in DNA: TGTGCCAGCAGTTCGGGACAGGGCGAGGGGGCCAACGTCCTGACTTTC. Translating gives CASSSGQGEGANVLTF.